This record looks at one T cell receptor beta chain sequence and its context. This record comes from a study of blood T cell repertoires in COVID-19. Whole-study context: The origin of the acute and convalescent COVID-19 samples was the United States, Italy and Spain. From T cells, B-cell-depleted T cells, or PBMCs came the material, which was cDNA or gDNA.

The CDR3 has 16 residues. Germline loops: CDR1 SGHVS, CDR2 FQNEAQ. The junction had 4 bases not matched to a gene; V was cut back by 1 base and J by 6 bases. In the authors' workflow: Amplifying reference gene primers gave estimates of nucleated cell counts. Assay used: immunoSEQ multiplex PCR; TCRdb lists only in-frame clones, some missing. V and J calls and clone size are given by that table; D and trimming were obtained from the DNA. This sample has roughly 160,000 clones; under 80% occur once, and the top ten carry about 3%. This receptor was taken from a woman of 80 years or more with acute or convalescent COVID-19. The sequencing sample was made of peripheral blood. The chain recombines TRBV7-8 with TRBJ2-5; 14 bases line up with TRBD2. As DNA, the CDR3 is TGTGCCAGCAGCTTAGTTAGGACTAGCGGGAGGAAGACCCAGTACTTC. It translates to CASSLVRTSGRKTQYF.